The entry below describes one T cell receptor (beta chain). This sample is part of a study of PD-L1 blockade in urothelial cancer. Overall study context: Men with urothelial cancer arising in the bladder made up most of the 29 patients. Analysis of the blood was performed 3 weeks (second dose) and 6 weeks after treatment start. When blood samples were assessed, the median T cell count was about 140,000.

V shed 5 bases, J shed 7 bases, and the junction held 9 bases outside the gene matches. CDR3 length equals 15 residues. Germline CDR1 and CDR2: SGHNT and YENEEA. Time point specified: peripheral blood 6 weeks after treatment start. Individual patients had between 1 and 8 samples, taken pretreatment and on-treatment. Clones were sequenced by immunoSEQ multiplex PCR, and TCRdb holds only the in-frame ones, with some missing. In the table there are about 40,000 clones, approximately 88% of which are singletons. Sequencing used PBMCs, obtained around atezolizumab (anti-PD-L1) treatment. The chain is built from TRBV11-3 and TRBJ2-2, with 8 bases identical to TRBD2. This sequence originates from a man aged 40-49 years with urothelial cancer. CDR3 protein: CASSDGRARVGELFF. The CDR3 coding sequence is TGTGCCAGCAGCGACGGGAGGGCCAGAGTCGGGGAGCTGTTTTTT.